The TCR beta chain under discussion was sequenced for a study of shared clonotypes between healthy human individuals (TCRdb year 2020). Notes on the research overall: Two women and a few men aged 18 to 49 years were included in the cohort. Between about 0.9 and 10 billion PBMCs per donor were obtained by leukapheresis. The study deeply sequenced blood TCR repertoires of five healthy adults to estimate repertoire size and the extent of clonotype sharing between individuals. For each donor, CD4 naive and CD4 memory were each run on three plates, CD8 naive on two plates, and CD8 memory on one plate. To increase sequencing depth and limit assay-specific biases, TCR repertoire library preparation and sequencing were carried out by different laboratories using diverse techniques. Results the study describes overall, beyond this receptor: Approximately 4.8% of naive CD4, around 3.6% of naive CD8, roughly 2.4% of memory CD4, and approximately 0.4% of memory CD8 clonotypes were shared across several donors. Pairwise subsampling indicated that sequencing depth was expected to affect the degree of clonotype sharing among donors. Naive subsets generally had larger estimated clonotype richness than memory subsets did. Rarefaction of sorted-subset datasets indicated incomplete sequencing despite the large sequencing depth. Clonotypes shared by all four sorted-subset donors showed higher generation probabilities than non-shared clonotypes. Sampling was limited to blood, and TCR repertoires in tissue likely differ from TCR repertoires in blood. The small number of donors limited the genetic and exposure-history diversity represented.

Points on this clone: The antigen it recognizes is unknown. No clone much larger than this one lies a single base away; base qualities are absent.

Using the deep immunoSEQ assay, TCR CDR3 regions were amplified from genomic DNA by multiplex PCR. Extracted genomic DNA from each cell subset was distributed evenly across all wells of several immunoSEQ 96-well plates, and each plate was treated as a replicate. For sorted subsets, roughly 200 ng genomic DNA, equal to tens of thousands of T cell genomes, was loaded into each replicate PCR. Purified libraries were measured with a Qubit 3.0 fluorometer, size-checked on a Bioanalyzer 2100, and measured again with the KAPA Library Quantification kit. Each immunoSEQ 96-well plate was sequenced on its own single-read 150-cycle Illumina NextSeq 550 flow cell. Per the original workflow: The immunoSEQ output contained only junctional sequences without quality scores, so filtering could not match that applied to full-length reads. Sequences were annotated with PyIR, a Python wrapper for IgBLAST v1.9, using IMGT germline references to assign V/J genes and CDR3. Any read was removed if the V/J assignment was weak (E-value above 1e-6), the CDR3 was missing, or the read contained stop codons, out-of-frame junctions, or ambiguous translated residues. V3J clonotypes were defined as sequences sharing an identical inferred V gene, J gene, and CDR3 amino acid sequence. The percentage overlap between two repertoires was calculated by dividing the number of shared unique clonotypes by the size of the smaller repertoire. RTK rarefaction, the Chao1 estimator, and Recon v2.1 estimates of unobserved clonotypes were used to assess repertoire richness. OLGA was used to compute generation probabilities for all TCRbeta clonotypes that the gDNA method yielded from a few donors. Entries here come from immuneACCESS through TCRdb and include only in-frame sequences with V and J called. Some clones fail to appear in such tables; in the studies checked, an unresolved V gene covers under half of the shortfall, and the cause of the remainder is unknown. The DNA was the basis for D and trimming; V, J and clone size are from that table. The sample profile shows hundreds of thousands of clones; 90% to 96% of them were found once. The top ten hold approximately 0.06% of the sample.

Donors were healthy HIV-negative adults with no recently reported acute infections or vaccinations. Every donor was a Caucasian adult residing in Nashville, Tennessee, USA. CD4+ T cells were enriched through magnetic negative selection, after which naive cells were positively selected on CD45RA and the remaining negative fraction served as the memory subset. Blood was obtained by leukapheresis, after which PBMCs were separated by Ficoll-Histopaque density gradient centrifugation and cryopreserved in liquid nitrogen vapor phase. Analytical flow cytometry was used to check the purity and quantity of every magnetically sorted T cell population. From each sorted fraction, genomic DNA was isolated and quantified by UV absorbance on a Nanodrop 2000c. CDR1 and CDR2 are drawn from the germline V gene: MNHEY, SVGAGI. Its CDR3 holds 15 amino acids, cysteine through phenylalanine. The retained sequence is limited to the CDR3, 45 bases, with the frame set at the first base. V trim: 0 bases; J trim: 4 bases; unmatched bases: 5.

What was sequenced was naive CD4+ T cells sorted from blood. The cell subset or site label here, explained by the study, means: CD45RA+ positively selected. This chain is built from TRBV6-5 and TRBJ2-7, with 8 central nucleotides matching TRBD2. The TCR sequence derives from a woman aged 30 to 39 in good health. The CDR3 protein sequence reads: CASSYSTAGGYEQYF. The DNA is TGTGCCAGCAGTTACTCGACTGCGGGAGGATACGAGCAGTACTTC.